Listed below are T cell receptor beta chains from one sample, sequenced in a study of blood T cell repertoires in COVID-19. The assay was immunoSEQ multiplex PCR, and TCRdb's table has in-frame clones only and misses some. The table records about 330,000 clones, approximately 85% of them present only once. Sequencing was carried out using peripheral blood. These receptors were taken from a woman aged 50 to 65 with acute or convalescent COVID-19. Both conserved end residues are part of each CDR3. Each record gives: clone size, V gene, D gene, J gene, CDR3 protein, CDR3 DNA. A D gene is named only where the DNA matches it firmly. The size field is filled for only some rows; it gives once, few, many or a size class.

>.|TRBV5-1|TRBD1|TRBJ1-2
CASSTRQGANYGYTF
TGCGCCAGCAGCACTAGACAGGGAGCTAACTATGGCTACACCTTC
>.|TRBV5-1|TRBD2|TRBJ2-7
CASSRDSGRIYEQYF
TGCGCCAGCAGCAGGGATAGCGGGAGAATCTACGAGCAGTACTTC
>.|TRBV24-1|TRBD2|TRBJ2-5
CATSDGTSWGNRETQYF
TGTGCCACCAGTGACGGGACTAGCTGGGGCAACAGGGAGACCCAGTACTTC
>.|TRBV2|.|TRBJ1-1
CASSVYRNTEAFF
TGTGCCAGCAGTGTTTACAGGAACACTGAAGCTTTCTTT
>.|TRBV24-1|TRBD2|TRBJ2-1
CATIDGLAGAGEQFF
TGTGCCACCATCGACGGACTAGCGGGGGCTGGTGAGCAGTTCTTC
>.|TRBV6-5|TRBD2|TRBJ2-7
CASRWTSGYEQYF
TGTGCCAGCCGATGGACTAGCGGCTACGAGCAGTACTTC
>.|TRBV9|TRBD1|TRBJ2-6
CASSVGQGAAGANVLTF
TGTGCCAGCAGCGTCGGACAGGGGGCGGCTGGGGCCAACGTCCTGACTTTC
>.|TRBV7-2|.|TRBJ2-7
CASSIRQASYEQYF
TGTGCCAGCAGCATTAGACAGGCCTCCTACGAGCAGTACTTC
>.|TRBV5-4|.|TRBJ2-2
CASSLWGGTGELFF
TGTGCCAGCAGCTTGTGGGGAGGAACCGGGGAGCTGTTTTTT
>.|TRBV9|TRBD2|TRBJ2-3
CASSPGLATLDTQYF
TGTGCCAGCAGCCCGGGACTAGCGACGCTCGATACGCAGTATTTT
>once|TRBV24-1|TRBD1|TRBJ2-1
CATSDLPGQGPNNEQFF
TGTGCCACCAGTGATTTGCCGGGACAGGGCCCTAACAATGAGCAGTTCTTC
>.|TRBV19|.|TRBJ1-5
CASSWTTGQNQPQHF
TGTGCCAGTAGTTGGACGACAGGCCAAAATCAGCCCCAGCATTTT
>.|TRBV11-1|TRBD2|TRBJ2-5
CASSSRPAGEETQYF
TGTGCCAGCAGCTCCCGCCCCGCGGGAGAGGAGACCCAGTACTTC
>.|TRBV14|.|TRBJ2-7
CASSHLDMDYEQYF
TGTGCCAGCAGCCATTTGGACATGGACTACGAGCAGTACTTC
>.|TRBV28|.|TRBJ1-2
CASSFFSGANYGYTF
TGTGCCAGCAGTTTCTTTTCAGGGGCTAACTATGGCTACACCTTC
>.|TRBV10-3|.|TRBJ2-1
CAISDSGPGKGSRMGSYNEQFF
TGTGCCATCAGTGATTCAGGGCCGGGTAAAGGGTCCAGGATGGGCTCCTACAATGAGCAGTTCTTC
>.|TRBV28|TRBD1|TRBJ1-4
CASQRRDRDNEKLFF
TGTGCCAGCCAGAGGAGGGACAGGGATAATGAAAAACTGTTTTTT
>.|TRBV29-1|.|TRBJ1-6
CSIKVTLNSPLHF
TGCAGCATTAAGGTGACTCTAAATTCACCCCTCCACTTT
>once|TRBV29-1|TRBD1|TRBJ2-7
CSVKPGTGGLYEQYF
TGCAGCGTTAAGCCCGGGACAGGGGGCCTCTACGAGCAGTACTTC
>.|TRBV4-1|TRBD1|TRBJ2-1
CASSQDDRGLYNEQFF
TGCGCCAGCAGCCAGGACGACAGGGGGCTATACAATGAGCAGTTCTTC
>.|TRBV7-9|TRBD1|TRBJ1-4
CASSEGQGNEKLFF
TGTGCCAGCAGCGAGGGACAGGGAAATGAAAAACTGTTTTTT
>few|TRBV27|.|TRBJ1-2
CASSLSDGGIYGYTF
TGTGCCAGCAGTTTATCGGACGGAGGGATCTATGGCTACACCTTC
>few|TRBV6-2/TRBV6-3|.|TRBJ1-1
CASSYSLAIEAFF
TGTGCCAGCAGTTATTCGTTAGCTATTGAAGCTTTCTTT
>.|TRBV28|.|TRBJ2-3
CASIGGADTQYF
TGTGCCAGCATAGGGGGGGCAGATACGCAGTATTTT
>.|TRBV10-3|.|TRBJ1-1
CAISESRNTEAFF
TGTGCCATCAGTGAGTCCAGGAACACTGAAGCTTTCTTT
>.|TRBV28|.|TRBJ2-2
CASSLGGNTGELFF
TGTGCCAGCAGCCTCGGGGGGAACACCGGGGAGCTGTTTTTT
>.|TRBV4-3|TRBD2|TRBJ2-1
CASSQGREGREQFF
TGCGCCAGCAGCCAAGGCAGGGAGGGCCGGGAGCAGTTCTTC
>.|TRBV24-1|TRBD2|TRBJ2-3
CATSDLPTSASTDTQYF
TGTGCCACCAGTGATTTGCCTACTAGCGCTAGCACAGATACGCAGTATTTT
>.|TRBV19|TRBD1|TRBJ2-7
CASSMPRGQGGSYEQYF
TGTGCCAGTAGTATGCCCAGGGGGCAGGGCGGCTCCTACGAGCAGTACTTC
>.|TRBV28|.|TRBJ2-4
CASSLWGLLAKNIQYF
TGTGCCAGCAGTTTATGGGGCCTCCTAGCCAAAAACATTCAGTACTTC
>.|TRBV7-3|TRBD1|TRBJ1-6
CASSRDRDNSPLHF
TGTGCCAGCAGCCGGGACAGGGATAATTCACCCCTCCACTTT
>.|TRBV7-3|.|TRBJ2-5
CASSPAGAGVPETQYF
TGTGCCAGCAGCCCTGCGGGGGCGGGAGTGCCAGAGACCCAGTACTTC
>.|TRBV15|.|TRBJ2-2
CATSRDRTNTGELFF
TGTGCCACCAGCCGAGACAGGACGAACACCGGGGAGCTGTTTTTT
>.|TRBV6-4|TRBD1|TRBJ1-2
CASSVSPTDRGYGYTF
TGTGCCAGCAGTGTCTCCCCGACGGACAGGGGCTATGGCTACACCTTC
>.|TRBV15|.|TRBJ1-2
CATSRPDRNYGYTF
TGTGCCACCAGCAGACCCGACAGGAACTATGGCTACACCTTC
>.|TRBV21-1|.|TRBJ2-1
CASLLPGLGLADVAYNEQFF
TGTGCCAGTCTCCTACCGGGACTCGGACTAGCGGACGTGGCCTACAATGAGCAGTTCTTC
>.|TRBV7-7|TRBD2|TRBJ2-7
CASSGIGLAGNYEQYF
TGTGCCAGCAGCGGGATAGGACTAGCGGGGAACTACGAGCAGTACTTC
>.|TRBV4-3|.|TRBJ2-2
CASSQDRPSRYTGELFF
TGCGCCAGCAGCCAAGATCGACCTAGCAGATACACCGGGGAGCTGTTTTTT